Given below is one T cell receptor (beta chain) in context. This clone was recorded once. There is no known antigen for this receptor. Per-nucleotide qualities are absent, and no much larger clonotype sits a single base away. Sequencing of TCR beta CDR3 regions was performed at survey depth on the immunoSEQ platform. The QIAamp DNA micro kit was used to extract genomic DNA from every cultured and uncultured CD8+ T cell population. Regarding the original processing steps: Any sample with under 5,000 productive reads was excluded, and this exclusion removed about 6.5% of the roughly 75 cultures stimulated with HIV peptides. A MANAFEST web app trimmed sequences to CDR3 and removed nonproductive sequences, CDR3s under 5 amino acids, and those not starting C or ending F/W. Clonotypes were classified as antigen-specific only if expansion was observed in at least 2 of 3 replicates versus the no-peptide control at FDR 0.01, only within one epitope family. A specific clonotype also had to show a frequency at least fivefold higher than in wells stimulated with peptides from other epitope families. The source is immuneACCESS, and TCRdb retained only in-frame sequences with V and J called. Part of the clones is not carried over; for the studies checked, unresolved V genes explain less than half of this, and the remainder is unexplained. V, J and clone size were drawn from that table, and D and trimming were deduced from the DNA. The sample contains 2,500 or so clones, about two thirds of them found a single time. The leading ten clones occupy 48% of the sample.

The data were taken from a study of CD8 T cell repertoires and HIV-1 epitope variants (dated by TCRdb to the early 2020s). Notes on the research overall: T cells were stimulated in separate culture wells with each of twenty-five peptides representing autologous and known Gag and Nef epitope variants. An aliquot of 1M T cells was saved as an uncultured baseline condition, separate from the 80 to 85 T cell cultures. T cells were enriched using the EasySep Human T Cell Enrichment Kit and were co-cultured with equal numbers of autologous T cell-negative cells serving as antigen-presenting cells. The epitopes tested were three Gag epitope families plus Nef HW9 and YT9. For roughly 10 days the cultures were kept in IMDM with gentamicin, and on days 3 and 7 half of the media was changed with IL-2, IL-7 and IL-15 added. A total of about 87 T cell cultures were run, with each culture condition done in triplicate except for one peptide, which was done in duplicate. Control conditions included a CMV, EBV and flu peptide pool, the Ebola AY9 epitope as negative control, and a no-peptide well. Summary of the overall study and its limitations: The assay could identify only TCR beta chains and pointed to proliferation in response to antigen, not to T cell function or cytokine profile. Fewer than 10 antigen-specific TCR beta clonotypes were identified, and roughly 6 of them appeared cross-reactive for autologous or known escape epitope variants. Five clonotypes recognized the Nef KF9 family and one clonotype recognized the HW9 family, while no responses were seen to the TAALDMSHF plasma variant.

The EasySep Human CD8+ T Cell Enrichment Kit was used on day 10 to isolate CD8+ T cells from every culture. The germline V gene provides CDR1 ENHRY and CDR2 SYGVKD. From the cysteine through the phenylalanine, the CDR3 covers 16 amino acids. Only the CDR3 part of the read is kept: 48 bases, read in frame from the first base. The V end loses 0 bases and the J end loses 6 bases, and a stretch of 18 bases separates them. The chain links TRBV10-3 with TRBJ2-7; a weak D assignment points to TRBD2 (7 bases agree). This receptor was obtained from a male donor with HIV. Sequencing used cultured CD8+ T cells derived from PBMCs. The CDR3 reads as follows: CAISESMGGAYAEQYF. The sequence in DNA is TGTGCCATCAGTGAGTCGATGGGGGGGGCGTACGCCGAGCAGTACTTC.